This T cell receptor (beta chain) was profiled in a study of shared clonotypes between healthy human individuals. Only CD45RO-negative cells positively selected for CCR7 counted as naive CD8 cells, so terminally differentiated effector memory CD45RA+ cells were excluded. Generated by immunoSEQ multiplex PCR, the TCRdb table keeps only in-frame clones and is missing some. This table has hundreds of thousands of clones, approximately 96% appearing once. CDR3 length: 13 amino acids. V was trimmed by 8 bases and J by 7 bases, leaving 15 bases between them. Germline assignment: CDR1 MNHEY and CDR2 SMNVEV (reference sequence).

The sample taken for sequencing was naive CD8+ T cells sorted from blood. The chain carries TRBV27 and TRBJ1-5, with D unresolved. This receptor was obtained from a woman in her 30s in good health. The CDR3: CASGGSARQPQHF. DNA of the CDR3: TGTGCCAGCGGTGGATCCGCTAGGCAGCCCCAGCATTTT.